A selection of T cell receptor beta chains follows, all from one sample in a study of long-term antiretroviral therapy in people with HIV. Produced via immunoSEQ multiplex PCR; TCRdb's table is partial and in-frame only. Among tens of thousands of clones, more than 90% were seen once, and the ten largest hold around 2.7%. Sequenced material: unsorted PBMCs, taken 3.7 years after starting antiretroviral therapy. The receptors stem from a woman aged 50 to 60 with HIV. Both conserved end residues are part of each CDR3. A D gene is named only where the DNA matches it firmly. Expanded clones are given a class, and other clones once, few, many or no size at all.

TRBJ2-1	.	.	TRBV27	CASSPQRGGLFNEQFF	TGTGCCAGCAGTCCCCAAAGGGGGGGGCTCTTCAATGAGCAGTTCTTC
TRBJ2-3	.	TRBD2	TRBV9	CASSAILAGGTDTQYF	TGTGCCAGCAGCGCGATACTAGCGGGGGGTACAGATACGCAGTATTTT
TRBJ1-1	.	.	TRBV10-3	CAISEAPRTEAFF	TGTGCCATCAGTGAGGCACCCCGCACTGAAGCTTTCTTT
TRBJ2-1	.	TRBD2	TRBV10-1	CASSDFELAGGYNEQFF	TGCGCCAGCAGTGACTTTGAGCTAGCGGGGGGGTACAATGAGCAGTTCTTC
TRBJ1-1	.	.	TRBV5-1	CASSLVGRANTEAFF	TGCGCCAGCAGCTTGGTGGGCAGGGCAAACACTGAAGCTTTCTTT
TRBJ2-3	.	.	TRBV10-3	CAISESAGPTQYF	TGTGCCATCAGTGAGTCCGCGGGGCCTACGCAGTATTTT
TRBJ2-7	.	.	TRBV10-2	CASSLPGSSYEQYF	TGCGCCAGCAGCTTACCGGGGAGCTCCTACGAGCAGTACTTC
TRBJ2-7	once	TRBD2	TRBV6-5	CASLRDAGGYEQYF	TGTGCCAGCTTACGGGACGCGGGAGGATACGAGCAGTACTTC
TRBJ2-7	.	TRBD2	TRBV5-1	CASSLERGTYEQYF	TGCGCCAGCAGCTTGGAGCGGGGCACCTACGAGCAGTACTTC
TRBJ2-7	.	.	TRBV5-4	CASSFPQGVRHEQYF	TGTGCCAGCAGCTTCCCCCAGGGAGTTCGCCACGAGCAGTACTTC
TRBJ2-3	.	TRBD2	TRBV27	CASSLWSSGRNTDTQYF	TGTGCCAGCAGTTTATGGTCTAGCGGGAGGAACACAGATACGCAGTATTTT
TRBJ2-2	.	.	TRBV7-9	CASSLRQGGTGELFF	TGTGCCAGCAGCCTACGGCAGGGGGGCACCGGGGAGCTGTTTTTT
TRBJ1-3	.	.	TRBV6-5	CASSPLPSGNTIYF	TGTGCCAGCAGTCCCCTTCCCTCTGGAAACACCATATATTTT
TRBJ2-5	.	.	TRBV19	CASSIFAAVQETQYF	TGTGCCAGTAGTATATTTGCGGCTGTTCAAGAGACCCAGTACTTC
TRBJ2-7	.	.	TRBV12-2	CASRLGLLAGLYEQYF	TGTGCAAGTCGCTTAGGTCTCCTAGCGGGGCTCTACGAGCAGTACTTC
TRBJ2-6	.	TRBD2	TRBV7-9	CASSFGTGGRGANVLTF	TGTGCCAGCAGCTTCGGAACGGGGGGGCGTGGGGCCAACGTCCTGACTTTC
TRBJ2-2	.	TRBD1	TRBV6-5	CASSPDRVGTGELFF	TGTGCCAGCAGTCCGGACAGGGTGGGCACCGGGGAGCTGTTTTTT
TRBJ2-7	.	.	TRBV6-5	CASKNHGSGEQYF	TGTGCCAGCAAGAATCACGGGTCGGGCGAGCAGTACTTC
TRBJ2-5	.	.	TRBV10-1	CASSGQETQYF	TGCGCCAGCAGCGGACAAGAGACCCAGTACTTC
TRBJ2-3	.	.	TRBV27	CASSFLAASTDTQYF	TGTGCCAGCAGTTTCCTTGCAGCTAGCACAGATACGCAGTATTTT
TRBJ2-7	.	.	TRBV7-8	CASSLNAEVYEQYF	TGTGCCAGCAGCTTGAATGCCGAAGTCTACGAGCAGTACTTC
TRBJ1-2	few	.	TRBV25-1	CATSVGLDGYGYTF	TGTGCCACCTCGGTTGGGTTGGATGGCTATGGCTACACCTTC
TRBJ2-2	.	TRBD1	TRBV6-1	CASSGRDRRNTGELFF	TGTGCCAGCAGTGGCCGGGACAGGCGGAACACCGGGGAGCTGTTTTTT
TRBJ2-3	.	.	TRBV5-8	CASSLGRTSTDTQYF	TGTGCCAGCAGCTTGGGTAGGACTAGCACAGATACGCAGTATTTT
TRBJ2-1	once	TRBD1	TRBV2	CASNPRGTYNEQFF	TGTGCCAGCAACCCCAGGGGGACCTACAATGAGCAGTTCTTC
TRBJ2-2	.	TRBD2	TRBV5-1	CASSYVTSGTVTGELFF	TGCGCCAGCAGCTATGTAACTAGCGGGACCGTCACCGGGGAGCTGTTTTTT
TRBJ2-3	.	.	TRBV2	CASKVRGGADTQYF	TGTGCCAGCAAGGTCAGGGGGGGAGCAGATACGCAGTATTTT
TRBJ1-1	.	.	TRBV15	CATSREGVSRNTEAFF	TGTGCCACCAGCAGAGAGGGGGTCTCACGGAACACTGAAGCTTTCTTT
TRBJ1-1	.	.	TRBV18	CASSPTRVAFF	TGTGCCAGCTCACCAACGAGGGTAGCTTTCTTT
TRBJ2-5	.	TRBD1	TRBV11-3	CASSHGQGLQETQYF	TGTGCCAGCAGCCACGGACAGGGACTCCAAGAGACCCAGTACTTC
TRBJ2-3	.	.	TRBV30	CAWSVRQGPDTQYF	TGTGCCTGGAGTGTAAGGCAGGGCCCAGATACGCAGTATTTT
TRBJ2-1	.	.	TRBV21-1	CASSGTPRAYNEQFF	TGTGCCAGCAGCGGGACTCCTCGTGCATACAATGAGCAGTTCTTC
TRBJ2-4	.	.	TRBV4-2	CASSQEPSAAAKNIQYF	TGTGCCAGCAGCCAAGAACCCTCGGCAGCAGCCAAAAACATTCAGTACTTC
TRBJ2-3	.	.	TRBV7-2	CASSPYTDTQYF	TGTGCCAGCAGCCCTTACACAGATACGCAGTATTTT
TRBJ2-7	.	.	TRBV11-2	CASSLGQNSYEQYF	TGTGCCAGCAGCTTAGGACAGAATTCCTACGAGCAGTACTTC
TRBJ2-1	.	TRBD1	TRBV2	CASSRTGEQFF	TGTGCCAGCAGCCGGACAGGGGAGCAGTTCTTC
TRBJ2-7	.	TRBD2	TRBV30	CASKRLAGDYEQYF	TGTGCCTCAAAGAGGCTAGCGGGGGACTACGAGCAGTACTTC
TRBJ1-1	.	TRBD1	TRBV18	CASSPPRGLDRGSEAFF	TGTGCCAGCTCACCACCGAGGGGGCTCGACAGGGGCTCTGAAGCTTTCTTT
TRBJ1-5	.	TRBD1	TRBV6-1	CASRDTGGYQPQHF	TGTGCCAGCAGGGACACAGGGGGTTATCAGCCCCAGCATTTT
TRBJ2-7	.	TRBD2	TRBV6-5	CASSPTGGYEQYF	TGTGCCAGCAGTCCCACGGGGGGCTACGAGCAGTACTTC
TRBJ2-7	.	.	TRBV5-5	CASSLGYEQYF	TGTGCCAGCAGCTTGGGGTACGAGCAGTACTTC
TRBJ1-2	.	.	TRBV21-1	CASSRARYTF	TGTGCCAGCAGCAGGGCTCGCTACACCTTC
TRBJ2-3	.	TRBD2	TRBV7-2	CASSWTSGGADTQYF	TGTGCCAGCAGCTGGACTAGCGGGGGGGCAGATACGCAGTATTTT
TRBJ2-5	.	.	TRBV19	CASTSNTYQETQYF	TGTGCCAGTACTAGTAATACATACCAAGAGACCCAGTACTTC
TRBJ2-5	.	.	TRBV9	CASSVRGDQETQYF	TGTGCCAGCAGCGTGAGAGGGGACCAAGAGACCCAGTACTTC
TRBJ1-2	.	TRBD1	TRBV19	CASSIILGQGKGYTF	TGTGCCAGTAGTATAATCTTAGGACAGGGAAAAGGCTACACCTTC
TRBJ2-5	.	.	TRBV25-1	CASSERGQETQYF	TGTGCCAGCAGTGAACGCGGGCAAGAGACCCAGTACTTC
TRBJ1-4	.	.	TRBV13	CASGSERVKSSASEKLFF	TGTGCCAGCGGGTCTGAAAGGGTTAAGTCGAGCGCGAGCGAAAAACTGTTTTTT
TRBJ2-7	.	.	TRBV30	CAWSVLWGSFEQYF	TGTGCCTGGAGTGTATTGTGGGGTTCCTTCGAGCAGTACTTC
TRBJ2-3	.	.	TRBV10-3	CAIRGPRTDTQYF	TGTGCCATCAGGGGGCCCCGCACAGATACGCAGTATTTT
TRBJ2-3	.	TRBD2	TRBV10-3	CAIGGSGGESRTDTQYF	TGTGCCATCGGTGGGAGCGGGGGAGAGTCACGCACAGATACGCAGTATTTT
TRBJ1-1	.	.	TRBV30	CAWNYRGSTEAFF	TGTGCCTGGAATTATCGGGGGAGCACTGAAGCTTTCTTT